A selection of T cell receptor beta chains follows, all from one sample in a study of early T cells in non-severe SARS-CoV-2 infection. TCRdb independently ran MiXCR on the 5' RACE reads; one entry per CDR3 protein. The repertoire includes about 64,000 distinct CDR3 sequences, around 20% of them detected once, and about 17% sits in the top ten. The source material was whole blood, sampled at baseline. The source is an adult who was a healthcare worker with PCR-confirmed SARS-CoV-2 infection or an uninfected control (not recorded which). CDR3s include the opening cysteine and the closing phenylalanine or tryptophan. A D gene is named only where the DNA matches it firmly. The listing skips clone size in some rows; elsewhere it reads once, few, many or a size class.

len: 15; abundance: few; j_gene: TRBJ1-3; d_gene: NA; v_gene: TRBV3-1; CDR3aa: CASSQERASGNTIYF; CDR3nt: TGTGCCAGCAGCCAAGAAAGGGCGTCTGGAAACACCATATATTTT
len: 15; abundance: NA; j_gene: TRBJ2-7; d_gene: NA; v_gene: TRBV20-1; CDR3aa: CSARDLGGPSYEQYF; CDR3nt: TGCAGTGCTAGAGATCTGGGGGGGCCCTCCTACGAGCAGTACTTC
len: 15; abundance: once; j_gene: TRBJ1-2; d_gene: NA; v_gene: TRBV5-1; CDR3aa: CASSLQAAGVDGYTF; CDR3nt: TGCGCCAGCAGCTTGCAGGCGGCCGGGGTCGATGGCTACACCTTC
len: 14; abundance: many; j_gene: TRBJ2-1; d_gene: NA; v_gene: TRBV12-3/TRBV12-4; CDR3aa: CASSSAPSYNEQFF; CDR3nt: TGTGCCAGCAGTTCCGCACCATCCTACAATGAGCAGTTCTTC
len: 15; abundance: NA; j_gene: TRBJ2-1; d_gene: TRBD1; v_gene: TRBV11-2; CDR3aa: CASSRRTGGFGEQFF; CDR3nt: TGTGCCAGCAGCCGTAGGACAGGGGGCTTTGGTGAGCAGTTCTTC
len: 15; abundance: NA; j_gene: TRBJ1-3; d_gene: NA; v_gene: TRBV4-1; CDR3aa: CASSQETRKRNTIYF; CDR3nt: TGCGCCAGCAGCCAAGAAACACGTAAGCGAAACACCATATATTTT
len: 14; abundance: NA; j_gene: TRBJ2-1; d_gene: NA; v_gene: TRBV4-1; CDR3aa: CASRPGSSYNEQFF; CDR3nt: TGCGCCAGCCGGCCAGGGAGCTCCTACAATGAGCAGTTCTTC
len: 16; abundance: NA; j_gene: TRBJ1-3; d_gene: NA; v_gene: TRBV12-3/TRBV12-4; CDR3aa: CASSLSAAHSGNTIYF; CDR3nt: TGTGCCAGCAGTTTATCGGCAGCGCACTCTGGAAACACCATATATTTT
len: 16; abundance: few; j_gene: TRBJ1-2; d_gene: NA; v_gene: TRBV29-1; CDR3aa: CSVSRSGPKLNYGYTF; CDR3nt: TGCAGCGTCTCACGATCGGGGCCCAAACTTAACTATGGCTACACCTTC
len: 14; abundance: many; j_gene: TRBJ2-2; d_gene: NA; v_gene: TRBV27; CDR3aa: CASKRLDSAGELFF; CDR3nt: TGTGCCAGCAAGAGGCTCGACTCAGCCGGGGAGCTGTTTTTT
len: 16; abundance: NA; j_gene: TRBJ1-4; d_gene: NA; v_gene: TRBV5-4; CDR3aa: CASSPSDGGFNEKLFF; CDR3nt: TGTGCCAGCAGCCCATCGGATGGGGGGTTTAATGAAAAACTGTTTTTT
len: 14; abundance: few; j_gene: TRBJ2-7; d_gene: NA; v_gene: TRBV24-1; CDR3aa: CDVTDQLRAYEQYF; CDR3nt: TGTGATGTGACAGACCAGTTACGAGCCTACGAGCAGTACTTC
len: 15; abundance: many; j_gene: TRBJ2-5; d_gene: TRBD2; v_gene: TRBV18; CDR3aa: CASSRSQRGVQTQYF; CDR3nt: TGTGCCAGCTCTCGGAGTCAGCGGGGTGTACAGACCCAGTACTTC
len: 15; abundance: few; j_gene: TRBJ2-2; d_gene: NA; v_gene: TRBV29-1; CDR3aa: CSVQVGAVNTGELFF; CDR3nt: TGCAGCGTTCAGGTGGGGGCGGTGAACACCGGGGAGCTGTTTTTT
len: 14; abundance: NA; j_gene: TRBJ2-5; d_gene: NA; v_gene: TRBV7-2; CDR3aa: CASSLWGHQETQYF; CDR3nt: TGTGCCAGCAGCTTATGGGGCCACCAAGAGACCCAGTACTTC
len: 13; abundance: NA; j_gene: TRBJ2-3; d_gene: NA; v_gene: TRBV3-1; CDR3aa: CASSQGWADTQYF; CDR3nt: TGTGCCAGCAGCCAGGGTTGGGCAGATACGCAGTATTTT
len: 14; abundance: few; j_gene: TRBJ2-7; d_gene: NA; v_gene: TRBV13; CDR3aa: CASSFGAIVDEQYF; CDR3nt: TGTGCCAGCAGCTTTGGGGCCATAGTCGACGAGCAGTACTTC